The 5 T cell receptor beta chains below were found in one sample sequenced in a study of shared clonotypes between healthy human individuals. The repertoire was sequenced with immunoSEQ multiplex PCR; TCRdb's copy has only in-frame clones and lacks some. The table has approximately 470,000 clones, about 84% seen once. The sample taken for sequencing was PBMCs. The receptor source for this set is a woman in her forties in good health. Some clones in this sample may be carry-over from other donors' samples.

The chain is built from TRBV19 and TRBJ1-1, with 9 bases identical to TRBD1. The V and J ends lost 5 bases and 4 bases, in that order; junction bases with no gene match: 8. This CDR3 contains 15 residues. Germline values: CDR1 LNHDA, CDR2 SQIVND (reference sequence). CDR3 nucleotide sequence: TGTGCCAGTAGTGTAAACAGGGGGCGTAGCACTGAAGCTTTCTTT. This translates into CASSVNRGRSTEAFF.

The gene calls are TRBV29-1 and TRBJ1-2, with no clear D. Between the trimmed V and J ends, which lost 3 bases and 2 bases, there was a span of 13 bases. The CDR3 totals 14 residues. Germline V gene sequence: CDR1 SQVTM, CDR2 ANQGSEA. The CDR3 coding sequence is TGCAGCGTTGACTCGCTGATACCCAACTATGGCTACACCTTC. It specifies CSVDSLIPNYGYTF.

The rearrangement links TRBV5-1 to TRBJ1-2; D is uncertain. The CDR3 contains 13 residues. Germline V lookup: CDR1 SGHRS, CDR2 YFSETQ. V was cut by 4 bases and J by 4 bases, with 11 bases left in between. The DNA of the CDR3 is TGCGCCAGCAGCCCCGACACTCCCTATGGCTACACCTTC. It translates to CASSPDTPYGYTF. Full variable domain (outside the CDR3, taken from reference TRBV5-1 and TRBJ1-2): KAGVTQTPRYLIKTRGQQVTLSCSPISGHRSVSWYQQTPGQGLQFLFEYFSETQRNKGNFPGRFSGRQFSNSRSEMNVSTLELGDSALYLCASSPDTPYGYTFGSGTRLTVV.

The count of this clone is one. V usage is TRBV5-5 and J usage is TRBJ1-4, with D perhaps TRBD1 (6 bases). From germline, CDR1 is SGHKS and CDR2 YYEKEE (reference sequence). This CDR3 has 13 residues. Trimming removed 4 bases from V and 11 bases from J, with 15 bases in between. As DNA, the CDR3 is TGTGCCAGCAGCCTTAACCCAGGGGAGAAACTGTTTTTT. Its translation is CASSLNPGEKLFF.

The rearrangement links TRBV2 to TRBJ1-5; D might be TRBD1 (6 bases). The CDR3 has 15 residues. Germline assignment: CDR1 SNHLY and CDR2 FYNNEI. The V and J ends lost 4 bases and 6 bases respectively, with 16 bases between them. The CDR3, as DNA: TGTGCCAGCAGTGTGGGGCCGGGGGCAAGTCAGCCCCAGCATTTT. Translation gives CASSVGPGASQPQHF. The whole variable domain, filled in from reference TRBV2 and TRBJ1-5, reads EPEVTQTPSHQVTQMGQEVILRCVPISNHLYFYWYRQILGQKVEFLVSFYNNEISEKSEIFDDQFSVERPDGSNFTLKIRSTKLEDSAMYFCASSVGPGASQPQHFGDGTRLSIL.